The 21 T cell receptor beta chains reported below all come from one sample, sequenced in a study of T cell clonality in common variable immunodeficiency. Clones were read by immunoSEQ multiplex PCR, and TCRdb kept only the in-frame ones, dropping some. The sample yields 57,000 or so clones, without any singletons. The sequenced material came from peripheral blood mononuclear cells. The receptors were sampled from a person between 18 and 75 years old in good health.

The sample holds many counts of this clone. The read terminates 3 residues ahead of where the CDR3 ends, so the germline J gene completes it. The chain combines TRBV20-1 with TRBJ2-1, with 9 nucleotides matching TRBD2. This CDR3 has 13 amino acids. CDR1 and CDR2 (germline): DFQATT, SNEGSKA (reference sequence). The CDR3 sequence is CRIAGVGLNEQFF. The sequenced part of the CDR3 DNA is TGCAGGATAGCGGGAGTAGGTCTCAATGAG.

This clone occurred many times. The missing CDR3 end, 3 residues past where the read stops, is filled in from the germline J gene. The chain combines TRBV18 with TRBJ2-2; D is perhaps TRBD1 (5 bases). The CDR3 runs 16 residues. The ends were cut back, 0 bases at V and 6 bases at J, with 14 bases in the middle. Germline CDR1 and CDR2: KGHSH and LQKENI. The DNA read from the CDR3 is TGTGCCAGCTCACCACCGGGCCTACTGGGGCCCGGGGAG. Encoded protein: CASSPPGLLGPGE. The whole CDR3 region reads CASSPPGLLGPGELFF.

This clone was seen a few times. The CDR3 spells CASSEYGSGMYEQFF. The part of the CDR3 DNA that was read is TGTGCCAGCAGTGAATATGGTAGCGGGATGTATGAG. The chain employs TRBV25-1 and TRBJ2-1; 8 bases match TRBD2. The CDR3 extends 3 residues past the end of the read, so its final part is completed from the germline J gene. Germline V gene lookup returns CDR1 MGHDK and CDR2 SYGVNS. The junction had 6 bases not matched to a gene; V was cut back by 0 bases and J by 8 bases. The length of the CDR3 is 15 residues.

The sample holds many counts of this clone. The read ends 3 residues before the CDR3 terminus; that terminus is restored from the germline J gene. The chain combines TRBV29-1 with TRBJ2-5; D possibly corresponds to TRBD2 (5 bases). Germline values: CDR1 SQVTM, CDR2 ANQGSEA. The V gene lost 2 bases and the J gene lost 2 bases, with 12 bases spanning the gap. The CDR3 consists of 14 residues. Partial CDR3 DNA: TGCAGCGTTGAACACATTAGCGCGCAAGAGACC. As protein: CSVEHISAQET. In full, the CDR3 is CSVEHISAQETQYF.

This clone was recorded at least ten times. The read terminates 3 residues ahead of where the CDR3 ends, so the germline J gene completes it. This rearrangement joins TRBV20-1 to TRBJ2-5; 7 nucleotides line up with TRBD1. V lost 3 bases, J lost 3 bases, and 10 bases stayed unmatched. The germline CDR1 and CDR2 sequences are DFQATT and SNEGSKA (reference sequence). The CDR3 consists of 15 residues. CDR3: CSASGGQENEETQYF. CDR3 bases read: TGCAGTGCTAGCGGTGGACAGGAAAATGAAGAGACC.

This clone showed up many times. From the germline J gene comes the end of the CDR3, since the read stops 3 residues before it. This chain links TRBV28 with TRBJ2-3; no clear D gene. Germline V gene lookup returns CDR1 MDHEN and CDR2 SYDVKM. The CDR3 consists of 13 residues. Trimming shortened V by 6 bases and J by 0 bases, and 7 bases separated the two germline ends. The CDR3 DNA, read in part, is TGTGCCAGCAGAATATTTAGCACAGATACG. This codes for CASRIFSTDT. The full CDR3 protein is CASRIFSTDTQYF.

This clone was seen at least ten times. The sequenced fragment ends 3 residues before the CDR3 boundary, so the rest is inferred from the germline J gene. V and J are TRBV9 and TRBJ1-2; 8 nucleotides agree with TRBD1. CDR1 and CDR2 (germline): SGDLS, YYNGEE. V shed 4 bases, J shed 7 bases, and the junction held 6 bases outside the gene matches. The CDR3 loop spans 13 amino acids. Partial CDR3 DNA: TGTGCCAGCAGCCCAGGGGGCTCGGGTGGC. Its protein is CASSPGGSGG. In full, the CDR3 is CASSPGGSGGYTF. The full variable domain, with the rest looked up from reference TRBV9 and TRBJ1-2, is DSGVTQTPKHLITATGQRVTLRCSPRSGDLSVYWYQQSLDQGLQFLIQYYNGEERAKGNILERFSAQQFPDLHSELNLSSLELGDSALYFCASSPGGSGGYTFGSGTRLTVV.

This clone was recorded at least ten times. The CDR3 goes on 3 residues after the read ends, and that part is filled in from the germline J gene. The genes are TRBV18 and TRBJ2-7; 13 bases are a match to TRBD2. With 1 base clipped from V and 5 bases from J, the junction kept 8 bases outside the gene matches. Germline V gene sequence: CDR1 KGHSH, CDR2 LQKENI. The CDR3 length is 17 residues. Incomplete CDR3 DNA: TGTGCCAGCTCACCACTACCTTGGACTAGCGGGGGCGACGAG. It specifies CASSPLPWTSGGDE. The whole CDR3 is CASSPLPWTSGGDEQYF.

This clone was picked up many times. This chain's CDR3 is CSGRGVVESEQFF. Incomplete CDR3 DNA: TGCAGTGGCCGGGGGGTAGTCGAGAGTGAG. The chain joins TRBV20-1 to TRBJ2-1, with TRBD2 matching over 7 bases. The read gets to within 3 residues of the CDR3 end, and the germline J gene fills in the rest. CDR3 length: 13 residues. Germline V CDR1 and CDR2: DFQATT, SNEGSKA (reference sequence). Trimming took 7 bases from V and 9 from J; bases not matched to a gene: 12.

This clone was seen more than once but under ten times. The CDR3 end lies 3 residues beyond the end of the read and is filled in from the germline J gene. V is TRBV7-2 and J is TRBJ2-7; D might be TRBD2 (5 bases). The CDR3 contains 14 residues. Germline CDR1 is SGHTA and CDR2 is FQGNSA. Trimming cost V 1 base and J 4 bases, with 11 bases left between them. CDR3 protein: CASSLVRGVYEQYF. The CDR3 bases that were read are TGTGCCAGCAGCTTAGTACGGGGAGTTTACGAG.

At least ten counts were recorded for this clone. The read terminates 3 residues before the CDR3 end, so the remaining end is supplied by the germline J gene. The chain joins TRBV30 to TRBJ1-2, with a tentative D call TRBD1 (5 bases). The germline gives CDR1 GTSNPN, CDR2 SVGIG (reference sequence). The CDR3 runs to 13 residues. The sequenced CDR3 bases are TGTGCCTCTCAAATCGGGGGGTTTTACGGC. It codes for CASQIGGFYG. The CDR3 as a whole reads CASQIGGFYGYTF.

This clone was observed many times. The read terminates 3 residues before the CDR3 end, so the remaining end is supplied by the germline J gene. This chain uses TRBV6-1 with TRBJ1-1; the D is unclear. Trimming took 1 base from V and 0 from J, leaving 6 bases between them. Germline V gene sequence: CDR1 MNHNS, CDR2 SASEGT. The CDR3 length is 14 residues. CDR3 DNA, as far as it was read: TGTGCCAGCAGTGAAGGTCCTATGAACACTGAA. This codes for CASSEGPMNTE. The entire CDR3 sequence reads CASSEGPMNTEAFF.

This clone was found many times. Coverage ceases 3 residues before the CDR3 finishes, and the germline J gene fills in the end. The chain has TRBV5-1 and TRBJ1-3; D may be TRBD1 (6 bases). Trimming removed 2 bases from V and 0 bases from J, with 15 bases in between. This CDR3 spans 17 amino acids. Germline V gene lookup returns CDR1 SGHRS and CDR2 YFSETQ. The CDR3 spells CASSFSPQGDSGNTIYF. The CDR3 bases that were read are TGCGCCAGCAGCTTTTCCCCACAGGGAGACTCTGGAAACACC.

This clone showed up many times. The sequence runs out 3 residues before the end of the CDR3; the remainder is reconstructed from the germline J gene. This chain uses TRBV7-9 with TRBJ2-7; 8 nucleotides align to TRBD1. Germline CDR1 and CDR2: SEHNR and FQNEAQ (reference sequence). CDR3 length equals 14 residues. J was trimmed by 0 bases and V by 5 bases; bases with no gene match: 3. The CDR3 DNA, read in part, is TGTGCCAGCAGCCAGACAGGGGTCTCCTACGAG. Encoded protein: CASSQTGVSYE. In full, the CDR3 is CASSQTGVSYEQYF.

This clone occurred many times. The read falls 3 residues short of the CDR3 end, and the missing part is taken from the germline J gene. The rearrangement joins TRBV20-1 to TRBJ2-3; D remains unclear. The CDR3 sequence is 16 residues long. Per the germline V gene, CDR1 is DFQATT and CDR2 is SNEGSKA (reference sequence). Trimming shortened V by 0 bases and J by 5 bases, and 18 bases separated the two germline ends. The CDR3 bases that were read are TGCAGTGCTAGAGATCGAAAAAGCTCCCAAAAAGATACG. Its translation: CSARDRKSSQKDT. The whole CDR3 protein is CSARDRKSSQKDTQYF.

The sample holds many counts of this clone. With the read ending 3 residues before the CDR3 end, the germline J gene is used to fill in that end. V usage is TRBV20-1 and J usage is TRBJ1-4; TRBD1 matches 7 bases. Germline-derived CDR1 and CDR2 are DFQATT and SNEGSKA (reference sequence). Trimming removed 2 bases from V and 6 bases from J; junction bases left unmatched: 6. The CDR3 covers 14 residues. The DNA read from the CDR3 is TGCAGTGCTAGAATAAGCAGGGGGGATGAAAAA. Residues: CSARISRGDEK. The entire CDR3 protein is CSARISRGDEKLFF.

This clone was observed a handful of times. The CDR3 end falls 3 residues outside the read, so it is completed with the germline J gene. V gene TRBV7-8 combines with J gene TRBJ2-7; 12 bases are a match to TRBD1. Germline values: CDR1 SGHVS, CDR2 FQNEAQ. The V gene end was trimmed by 5 bases and the J gene end by 3 bases; junction bases not matched to a gene: 5. The CDR3 contains 15 residues. The sequenced CDR3 bases are TGTGCCAGCAGCCTCGGGACAGGGGGCCTCTACGAG. Translated: CASSLGTGGLYE. The complete CDR3 sequence is CASSLGTGGLYEQYF.

Ten or more counts support this clone. Read coverage stops 3 residues before the CDR3 terminus; the germline J gene supplies the remainder. The chain combines TRBV5-6 with TRBJ2-6, with D possibly matching TRBD1 (6 bases). The germline V and J ends were trimmed by 2 bases and 8 bases, with 14 bases remaining between them. The CDR3 length is 15 residues. Germline values: CDR1 SGHDT, CDR2 YYEEEE. The CDR3 bases that were read are TGTGCCAGCAGCTTCTTAGAAGGGGGTTCCAACGTC. Amino acid sequence: CASSFLEGGSNV. The full-length CDR3 reads as CASSFLEGGSNVLTF.

This clone has at least ten counts. Read data end 3 residues before the CDR3 end; the end is taken from the germline J gene. V is TRBV20-1 and J is TRBJ2-7; D is unresolved. This CDR3 region has 11 residues. CDR1 is DFQATT, CDR2 SNEGSKA, per germline (reference sequence). Trimming stripped 2 bases from V and 3 bases from J, with 5 bases between. The part of the CDR3 DNA that was read is TGCAGTGCTAGATCCAACTACGAG. Translated, it gives CSARSNYE. The complete CDR3 sequence is CSARSNYEQYF.

This clone was counted at least ten times. The sequenced fragment ends 3 residues before the CDR3 boundary, so the rest is inferred from the germline J gene. This rearrangement joins TRBV12-3 or TRBV12-4 to TRBJ2-3, with 11 bases matching TRBD2. The CDR3 consists of 16 residues. V shed 8 bases, J shed 2 bases, and the junction held 9 bases outside the gene matches. The CDR3 is CASGPYSGRDTDTQYF. Incomplete CDR3 DNA: TGTGCCAGCGGACCGTATAGCGGGAGGGACACAGATACG.

This clone was seen many times. The read terminates 3 residues before the CDR3 end, so the remaining end is supplied by the germline J gene. V is TRBV7-8 and J is TRBJ2-1, with 8 bases identical to TRBD2. The CDR3 spans 16 residues. CDR1 and CDR2 (germline): SGHVS, FQNEAQ. Trimming cost V 2 bases and J 7 bases; bases outside gene matches: 10. The chain's CDR3 is CASSLTPSSGFNEQFF. Partial CDR3 DNA: TGTGCCAGCAGCTTAACCCCTTCTAGCGGGTTTAATGAG.